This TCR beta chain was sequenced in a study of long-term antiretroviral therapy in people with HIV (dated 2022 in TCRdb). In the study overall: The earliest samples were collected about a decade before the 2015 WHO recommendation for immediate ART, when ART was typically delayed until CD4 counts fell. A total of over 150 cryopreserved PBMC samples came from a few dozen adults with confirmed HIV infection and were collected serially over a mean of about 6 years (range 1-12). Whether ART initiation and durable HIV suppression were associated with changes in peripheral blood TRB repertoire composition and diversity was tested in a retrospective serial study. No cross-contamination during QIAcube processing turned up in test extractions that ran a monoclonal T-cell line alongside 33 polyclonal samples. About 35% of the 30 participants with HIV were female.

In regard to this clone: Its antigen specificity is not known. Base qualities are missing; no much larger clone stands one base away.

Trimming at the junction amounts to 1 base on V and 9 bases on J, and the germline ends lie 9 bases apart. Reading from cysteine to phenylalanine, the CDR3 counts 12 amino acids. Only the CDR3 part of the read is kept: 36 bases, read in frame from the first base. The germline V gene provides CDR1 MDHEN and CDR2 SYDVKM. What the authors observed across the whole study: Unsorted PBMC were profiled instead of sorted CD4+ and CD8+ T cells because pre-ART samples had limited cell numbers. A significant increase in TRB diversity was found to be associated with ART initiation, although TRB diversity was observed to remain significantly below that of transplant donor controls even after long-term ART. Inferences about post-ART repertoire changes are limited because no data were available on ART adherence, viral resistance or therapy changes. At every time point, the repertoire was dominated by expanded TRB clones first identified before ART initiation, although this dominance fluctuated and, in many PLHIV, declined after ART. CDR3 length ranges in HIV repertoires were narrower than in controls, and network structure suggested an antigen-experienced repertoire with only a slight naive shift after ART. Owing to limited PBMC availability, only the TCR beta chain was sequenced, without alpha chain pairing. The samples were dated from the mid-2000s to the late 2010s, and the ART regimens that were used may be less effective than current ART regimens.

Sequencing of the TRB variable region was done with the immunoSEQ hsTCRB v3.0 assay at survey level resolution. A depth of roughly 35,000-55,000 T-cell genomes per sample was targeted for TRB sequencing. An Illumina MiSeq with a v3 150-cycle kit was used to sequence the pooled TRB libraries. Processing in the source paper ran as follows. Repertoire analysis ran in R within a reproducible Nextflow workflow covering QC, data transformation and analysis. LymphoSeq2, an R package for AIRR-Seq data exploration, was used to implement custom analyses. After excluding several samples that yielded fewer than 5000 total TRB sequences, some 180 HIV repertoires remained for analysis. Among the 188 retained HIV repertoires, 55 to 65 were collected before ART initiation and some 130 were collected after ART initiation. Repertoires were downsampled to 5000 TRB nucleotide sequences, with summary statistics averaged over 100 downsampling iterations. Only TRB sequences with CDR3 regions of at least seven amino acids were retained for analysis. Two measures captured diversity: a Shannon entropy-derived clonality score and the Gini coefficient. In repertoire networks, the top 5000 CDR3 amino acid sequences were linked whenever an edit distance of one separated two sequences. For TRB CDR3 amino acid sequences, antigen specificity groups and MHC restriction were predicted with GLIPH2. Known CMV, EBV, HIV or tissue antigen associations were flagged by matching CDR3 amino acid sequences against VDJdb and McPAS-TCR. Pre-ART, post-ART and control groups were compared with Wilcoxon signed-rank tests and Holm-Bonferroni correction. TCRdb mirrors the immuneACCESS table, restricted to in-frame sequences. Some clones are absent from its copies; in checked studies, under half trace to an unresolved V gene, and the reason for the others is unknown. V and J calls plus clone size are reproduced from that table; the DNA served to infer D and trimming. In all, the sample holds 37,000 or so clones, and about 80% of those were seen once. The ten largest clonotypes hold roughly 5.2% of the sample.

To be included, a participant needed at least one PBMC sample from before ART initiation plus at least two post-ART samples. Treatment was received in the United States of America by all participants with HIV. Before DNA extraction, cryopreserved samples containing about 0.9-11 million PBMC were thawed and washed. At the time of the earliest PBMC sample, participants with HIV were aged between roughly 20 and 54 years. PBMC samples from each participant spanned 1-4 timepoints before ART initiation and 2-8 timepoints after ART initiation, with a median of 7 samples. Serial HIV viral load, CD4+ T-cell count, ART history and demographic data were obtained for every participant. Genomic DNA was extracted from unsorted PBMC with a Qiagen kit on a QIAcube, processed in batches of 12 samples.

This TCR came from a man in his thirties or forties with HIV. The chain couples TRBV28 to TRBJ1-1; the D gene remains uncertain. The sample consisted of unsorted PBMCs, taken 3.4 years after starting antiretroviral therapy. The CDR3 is CASSLSGRKAFF. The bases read TGTGCCAGCAGTTTATCCGGCAGGAAAGCTTTCTTT.